The sample holds a few counts of the clone carrying this T cell receptor (beta chain). Its antigen is unknown. These data are taken from a study of cytotoxic CD8 clonotypes in ibrutinib-treated CLL. Study details: Sequenced samples delivered averages of 270,000 or so productive templates and 80,000 to 100,000 productive rearrangements.

The CDR3 runs to 12 residues. V shed 6 bases and J shed 3 bases, with 9 bases lying between them. Germline assignment: CDR1 MNHNY and CDR2 SVGAGI (reference sequence). Study observations and caveats: The public clonotypes identified were infrequent and showed contraction or stability on treatment. Investigators sampled sustained-remission and progressing patients at differing times.

Target depth was 1 in 200,000 to 1 in 1 million T cells, about 10x per clonotype. TCRdb's table, derived via immunoSEQ multiplex PCR, lists solely in-frame clones and lacks some. This table has 150,000 to 200,000 clones, about 88% appearing once. The TCR originated in a human donor with chronic lymphocytic leukemia. The chain recombines TRBV6-6 with TRBJ2-7; D is undetermined. This specimen consisted of PBMCs, obtained at disease progression, from a patient treated with ibrutinib. CDR3 nucleotides: TGTGCCAGCAGCTACGGTTACTACGAGCAGTACTTC. This gives the protein CASSYGYYEQYF.